This T cell receptor (beta chain) was observed in a study of shared T cell receptors in the human thymus. V was clipped by 6 bases and J by 0 bases; unmatched bases: 16. This CDR3 is built from 19 residues. Per the germline V gene, CDR1 is SGHTA and CDR2 is FQGTGA. Measured with immunoSEQ multiplex PCR; TCRdb has only the in-frame clones, and not every one. The sample has roughly 68,000 clones, 90% to 95% seen once. The sample consisted of thymocytes. The origin of this receptor is a human donor. The V gene is TRBV7-3, the J gene TRBJ2-7; 11 nucleotides agree with TRBD1. The CDR3 DNA follows: TGTGCCAGCAGGCCAACCCGGACAGGGGGCGCCAAGGGCTCCTACGAGCAGTACTTC. Its translation: CASRPTRTGGAKGSYEQYF.